Below are 4 T cell receptor beta chains sequenced from a single sample in a study of neurological immune-mediated disorders. From the 5' RACE reads, TCRdb called clonotypes with MiXCR, one entry per CDR3 protein. Among tens of thousands of distinct CDR3 sequences listed, roughly 13% were seen once. The sequencing input was PBMCs. The receptors derive from a female donor in good health.

The chain recombines TRBV20-1 with TRBJ2-5; 7 bases line up with TRBD1. Trimming took 7 bases from V and 5 from J; bases not matched to a gene: 13. The CDR3 has 14 residues. Germline lookup yields CDR1 DFQATT and CDR2 SNEGSKA (reference sequence). The DNA of the CDR3 is TGCAGTGGTACAGGGGATGATTATGGTGAGACCCAGTACTTC. Translation: CSGTGDDYGETQYF.

This clonotype was detected many times. The genes are TRBV6-2 or TRBV6-3 and TRBJ1-5, with no clear D. CDR3 size: 13 residues. Germline values: CDR1 MNHEY, CDR2 SVGEGT. The V end was cut by 5 bases, the J end by 0 bases, with 5 bases between. The chain's CDR3 is CASSPYSNQPQHF. The CDR3 bases are TGTGCCAGCAGTCCGTATAGCAATCAGCCCCAGCATTTT.

The sample holds many counts of this clonotype. J is TRBJ1-1 and V is TRBV11-2; a weak D match, TRBD1 (5 bases). The V end was cut by 4 bases, the J end by 0 bases, with 18 bases between. The CDR3 consists of 17 residues. Germline lookup yields CDR1 SGHAT and CDR2 FQNNGV. The CDR3 DNA is TGTGCCAGCAGCTCTTGGGCGACAGTTAACATGAACACTGAAGCTTTCTTT. Translation gives CASSSWATVNMNTEAFF.

The rearrangement uses TRBV3-1 and TRBJ2-5, with 13 bases lining up with TRBD2. V lost 0 bases, J lost 5 bases, and 18 bases stayed unmatched. CDR3 length: 21 amino acids. CDR1 and CDR2 (germline): LGHDT, YNNKEL (reference sequence). In DNA, the CDR3 is TGTGCCAGCAGCCAAGATTGGTTTAGGACTAGCGGGAGTGTTGGAGGGGAGACCCAGTACTTC. This gives the protein CASSQDWFRTSGSVGGETQYF.